This TCR beta chain was profiled in a study of naive and memory T cell subsets (TCRdb year 2017). In the study overall: An open-source, UMI-based TCR alpha and beta sequencing pipeline was applied to sorted naive and memory peripheral blood T cell subsets. RNA was DNase-treated and reverse transcribed with TCR constant-region primers, mostly using SuperScript III. IgG serology results and the functional CMV T cell responses were in complete agreement.

Separate amplification of TCR alpha and beta chain libraries was performed from the second PCR step onward. To determine each donor's CMV status, fresh PBMCs were stimulated overnight with CMV viral lysate, and IFNgamma production from CD4+ T cells was then assessed. CD4 T cells were positively selected using Miltenyi beads, after which CD8 T cells were positively selected from the CD4-negative fraction. Cells stained for CD3, CD4, CD8, CD45RA, CD27 and a live/dead dye were sorted on a BD Aria II into four subsets by CD45RA and CD27. Blood came from a few healthy volunteers, each fractionated into CD4 and CD8 T cells and then into four differentiation subsets. About 110 ml of peripheral blood was collected from each donor, and PBMC were isolated by Ficoll-Paque PLUS density-gradient centrifugation. After sorting, cells were lysed in RLT buffer, RNA was extracted using a Qiagen RNeasy kit, and the extracted RNA was stored at -80 degrees C.

At least ten counts were recorded for this clonotype. This clone's antigen is unknown. Base qualities are not at hand, and no much larger clone is one base apart. Results the study describes overall, beyond this receptor: Following error correction, more than 90% of naive TCR sequences occurred only once, which made naive abundance distributions much steeper than those of memory subsets. No ground truth was available to validate the repertoire findings for the naive and memory subsets. RNA-based TCR counts may be affected by expression changes linked to T cell activation and differentiation. TCR abundance followed a power law with an exponent that was different for naive and memory subsets but consistent across the three individuals. In both CD4 and CD8 cells, a rise in Gini index and a fall in Shannon and inverse Simpson diversity were observed from naive through CM, EM and EMRA. Clonotypes were defined as single alpha or beta chain sequences, not paired alpha/beta receptors.

Taken from the germline V gene, the CDR1 and CDR2 loops are MDHEN and SYDVKM. V gives up 6 bases and J gives up 8 bases, and the segment between their germline ends measures 12 bases. Its CDR3 holds 12 amino acids, cysteine through phenylalanine. CDR3 DNA only is kept here, 36 bases in frame from base 1. The library was generated by UMI-ligation and nested PCR. The beta constant-region primer consisted of an equimolar mixture of two oligonucleotides that together covered TRBC1 and TRBC2. T4 RNA ligase 1 ligated a single-stranded oligonucleotide carrying the SP2 primer and a 12-nucleotide UMI to the cDNA 3' end. The ligated cDNA went through four rounds of PCR with nested alpha and beta constant-region primers together with the SP2 primer. The ligation reaction was incubated at 16°C for roughly 19-24 hours. PCR2 was typically run as a SYBR Green qPCR and stopped at a predetermined threshold to prevent over-amplification. Apart from the first purification, every purification step used Agencourt AMPure XP magnetic beads. Library quantification was done by Qubit, followed by a TapeStation check on which the main peak was expected at around 650 bp. Sequencing of the pooled libraries was done on an Illumina MiSeq using v2 2x251 paired-end kits, which typically yielded roughly 0.95-2.3 million reads per sample. Each sample library was pooled at roughly 4 nM, and about 4.5-7% PhiX was included to improve cluster recognition. Regarding the original processing steps: FASTQ reads processed by Demultiplexor were assigned V and J genes by Decombinator through tag matching that tolerated a single base-pair mismatch. Collapsinator relied on UMIs to fix sequencing errors as well as frequency errors caused by PCR heterogeneity. CDR3Translator translated TCRs and extracted CDR3s from the conserved cysteine to the FGXG phenylalanine, flagging non-productive sequences. Gini, Shannon entropy and inverse Simpson indices were calculated on repertoires subsampled to equal numbers of UMI-defined TCRs. Power-law fits to clonotype abundance distributions were performed by maximum likelihood within the linear range. Similar UMI counts, unique TCR numbers and clonal distributions were obtained with the pipeline and with MIGEC on one naive CD8 sample. The repertoires were searched for 5,500 to 8,000 CMV-associated CDR3 sequences that had been compiled from VDJdb and a published dataset. The public reads were reanalyzed by TCRdb: fastp trimming at Q25, MiXCR alignment, in-frame beta chains only. Here each entry gathers all rows of one CDR3 protein and keeps the most common genes and DNA. TCRdb's processing, not the authors', yielded these V and J calls. The sample table records 89,000 or so distinct CDR3 sequences; over 10% of these occur just once. The ten largest clones capture roughly 0.9% of the sample.

This clonotype was obtained from a human donor in good health. Recombination connected TRBV28 to TRBJ2-3, with no D gene named confidently. The specimen sequenced was central memory CD4+ T cells from blood. The cell subset or site label corresponds to: central memory, CD45RA- CD27+. CDR3 loop: CASSLRALTQYF. The bases read TGTGCCAGCAGCCTACGGGCCCTTACGCAGTATTTT.